This TCR beta chain was recovered during a study of patients and donors after allogeneic stem cell transplantation (dated by TCRdb to the early 2020s). Turning to this clonotype: No antigen is known for it. The input lacks base qualities; no much larger clone sits a single base away.

Library prep was done by RT-PCR. Sequenced using a NextSeq 550. TCRdb's own reprocessing of the public reads used fastp at Q25 and MiXCR and kept productive beta chains. Merged by CDR3 protein, the rows form single entries marked with the most common genes and DNA. The sample table holds hundreds of thousands of distinct CDR3 sequences, of which 16% were seen once. The top ten clones comprise 6.5% to 7.5% of the sample. From the cysteine up to the phenylalanine, the CDR3 has a length of 13 residues. Kept here is only the CDR3 DNA, which spans 39 bases and is read in frame from base 1. V has 6 bases trimmed and J has 6 bases trimmed; junction bases matching no gene number 9. The germline V gene (reference sequence) provides CDR1 DFQATT and CDR2 SNEGSKA.

This receptor was identified in a human donor who was either an allogeneic HSCT recipient or a stem cell or donor lymphocyte infusion donor (not recorded which). It is not recorded whose cells these are; they may come from a transplant donor. The specimen sequenced was blood, either unsorted or a sorted T cell fraction (not recorded which). The chain joins TRBV20-1 to TRBJ1-2; the junction holds 8 bases that match TRBD1. The CDR3 protein is CSAEDRAVNGYTF. The DNA sequence is TGCAGTGCAGAGGACAGGGCAGTGAATGGCTACACCTTC.